These T cell receptor beta chains were read from a single sample in a study of PD-1 blockade in classical Hodgkin lymphoma. The repertoire was sequenced with immunoSEQ multiplex PCR; TCRdb's copy has only in-frame clones and lacks some. The table includes under 50,000 clones, 60% to 70% detected once. The material sequenced was peripheral blood mononuclear cells (PBMCs), taken before the fourth cycle of nivolumab. The origin of the receptors is a human donor with classical Hodgkin lymphoma. CDR3s include the opening cysteine and the closing phenylalanine or tryptophan. A D gene is named only where the DNA matches it firmly. Size tells how often a clone was seen (once, few, many) or the class of an expanded clone, and some rows leave it out.

>TRBD2|TRBV7-2|-|TRBJ2-7
CASSTGTSGGEQYF
TGTGCCAGCAGCACCGGGACTAGCGGGGGTGAGCAGTACTTC
>-|TRBV7-2|many|TRBJ1-3
CASSPTPSPGNTIYF
TGTGCCAGCAGCCCAACGCCTTCCCCTGGAAACACCATATATTTT
>-|TRBV28|-|TRBJ2-7
CASSLSGAPHDYEQYF
TGTGCCAGCAGTTTATCAGGGGCCCCCCACGACTACGAGCAGTACTTC
>TRBD2|TRBV28|few|TRBJ2-7
CASRPAGGTSYEQYF
TGTGCCAGCAGGCCCGCGGGGGGGACTTCCTACGAGCAGTACTTC
>-|TRBV4-1|-|TRBJ1-2
CASSQEVFNYGYTF
TGCGCCAGCAGCCAAGAAGTCTTTAACTATGGCTACACCTTC
>-|TRBV5-5|-|TRBJ2-7
CASSLGRGQIHEQYF
TGTGCCAGCAGCTTAGGCAGGGGCCAGATTCACGAGCAGTACTTC
>-|TRBV6-6|-|TRBJ1-6
CASGQVVGSPLHF
TGTGCCAGCGGACAAGTCGTAGGGTCACCCCTCCACTTT
>-|TRBV6-6|-|TRBJ1-3
CASSLVRGTSGNTIYF
TGTGCCAGCAGTCTCGTGCGAGGGACCTCTGGAAACACCATATATTTT
>-|TRBV29-1|-|TRBJ1-1
CSVGQGNTEAFF
TGCAGCGTTGGCCAGGGGAACACTGAAGCTTTCTTT
>-|TRBV29-1|few|TRBJ2-2
CSAKAGRASNTGELFF
TGCAGCGCCAAGGCAGGGAGAGCTTCAAACACCGGGGAGCTGTTTTTT
>-|TRBV27|once|TRBJ2-1
CASHPGLAYNEQFF
TGTGCCAGTCACCCGGGACTTGCATACAATGAGCAGTTCTTC
>TRBD2|TRBV9|few|TRBJ2-7
CASSVDGTRGNEQYF
TGTGCCAGCAGCGTAGACGGGACTAGGGGCAACGAGCAGTACTTC
>-|TRBV4-3|-|TRBJ1-2
CASSQDAQLIYGYTF
TGCGCCAGCAGCCAAGATGCACAACTCATCTATGGCTACACCTTC
>TRBD1|TRBV29-1|few|TRBJ2-7
CSVGQGGDEQYF
TGCAGCGTGGGACAGGGAGGCGACGAGCAGTACTTC
>-|TRBV4-3|-|TRBJ1-1
CASSQDNYIRNTEAFF
TGCGCCAGCAGCCAAGATAACTACATACGGAACACTGAAGCTTTCTTT
>TRBD2|TRBV18|once|TRBJ2-3
CASSRLAGEITDTQYF
TGTGCCAGCTCAAGACTAGCCGGGGAGATCACAGATACGCAGTATTTT
>-|TRBV10-2|-|TRBJ2-7
CASSDLSEQYF
TGCGCCAGCAGTGACCTTTCAGAGCAGTACTTC
>-|TRBV7-9|few|TRBJ1-6
CASSLENSPLHF
TGTGCCAGCAGCTTAGAAAATTCACCCCTCCACTTT
>TRBD1|TRBV11-2|-|TRBJ2-7
CASSSSGTGRGEQYF
TGTGCCAGCAGCTCTTCCGGGACAGGGAGAGGCGAGCAGTACTTC
>-|TRBV5-1|-|TRBJ1-4
CASSLVLNEKLFF
TGCGCCAGCAGCTTGGTTCTTAATGAAAAACTGTTTTTT
>-|TRBV27|-|TRBJ2-7
CASSFGSRSYEQYF
TGTGCCAGCAGTTTCGGCTCCCGTTCCTACGAGCAGTACTTC
>-|TRBV6-1|-|TRBJ1-5
CASSPRWGNQPQHF
TGTGCCAGCAGTCCGCGTTGGGGCAATCAGCCCCAGCATTTT
>TRBD2|TRBV5-1|once|TRBJ2-1
CASSSRTSGGGNEQFF
TGCGCCAGCAGCTCTCGGACTAGCGGGGGCGGGAATGAGCAGTTCTTC
>-|TRBV7-6|-|TRBJ2-2
CASSLATAPNTGELFF
TGTGCCAGCAGCTTAGCGACAGCCCCGAACACCGGGGAGCTGTTTTTT
>-|TRBV4-3|-|TRBJ1-1
CASSPPGNTEAFF
TGCGCCAGCAGCCCCCCAGGGAACACTGAAGCTTTCTTT
>-|TRBV4-1|-|TRBJ2-3
CASSQDVTQYF
TGCGCCAGCAGCCAAGATGTTACGCAGTATTTT
>-|TRBV19|-|TRBJ1-2
CASSLEVFYGYTF
TGTGCCAGTAGTCTAGAGGTCTTTTATGGCTACACCTTC
>-|TRBV7-9|-|TRBJ2-3
CASSPTRGGGDTQYF
TGTGCCAGCAGCCCCACAAGGGGGGGTGGAGATACGCAGTATTTT
>-|TRBV19|medium-sized|TRBJ1-3
CASTPRGISGNTIYF
TGTGCCAGTACCCCTCGCGGGATCTCTGGAAACACCATATATTTT
>TRBD2|TRBV10-3|-|TRBJ2-3
CAISPSGRNGPTDTQYF
TGTGCCATCAGTCCTAGCGGGAGAAATGGTCCGACAGATACGCAGTATTTT
>-|TRBV5-4|once|TRBJ2-4
CASSWAGAPPKNIQYF
TGTGCCAGCAGCTGGGCGGGGGCCCCCCCCAAAAACATTCAGTACTTC
>-|TRBV10-3|-|TRBJ2-3
CAISEGPEVDTQYF
TGTGCCATCAGTGAAGGTCCCGAGGTGGATACGCAGTATTTT
>TRBD1|TRBV6-6|-|TRBJ2-7
CASSYSGTGPYEQYF
TGTGCCAGCAGTTACTCCGGGACAGGACCCTACGAGCAGTACTTC
>TRBD2|TRBV19|-|TRBJ2-1
CASSILAVAYNEQFF
TGTGCCAGTAGTATACTAGCGGTAGCCTACAATGAGCAGTTCTTC
>-|TRBV5-6|-|TRBJ1-1
CASSLGGTGHWNTEAFF
TGTGCCAGCAGCTTAGGGGGGACGGGACATTGGAACACTGAAGCTTTCTTT
>-|TRBV7-2|-|TRBJ2-7
CASSLGVSQYYEQYF
TGTGCCAGCAGCTTAGGTGTAAGCCAATACTACGAGCAGTACTTC
>-|TRBV27|many|TRBJ1-1
CASSFLGTEAFF
TGTGCCAGCAGTTTTCTGGGAACTGAAGCTTTCTTT
>-|TRBV28|-|TRBJ2-3
CASSLQGKGTDTQYF
TGTGCCAGCAGCCTACAGGGTAAGGGGACAGATACGCAGTATTTT
>TRBD1|TRBV29-1|-|TRBJ2-7
CSASFRQGGSYEQYF
TGCAGCGCTTCATTTAGACAGGGCGGCTCCTACGAGCAGTACTTC
>-|TRBV7-2|many|TRBJ2-7
CASSLVQLQGEQYF
TGTGCCAGCAGCTTAGTTCAACTGCAAGGCGAGCAGTACTTC
>-|TRBV23-1|-|TRBJ2-7
CASSQGGGFYSYEQYF
TGCGCCAGCAGTCAAGGGGGCGGGTTTTACTCCTACGAGCAGTACTTC
>-|TRBV7-9|many|TRBJ2-1
CASSHKQVYNEQFF
TGTGCCAGCAGCCACAAACAGGTCTACAATGAGCAGTTCTTC
>-|TRBV19|-|TRBJ2-3
CASTVEGGADTQYF
TGTGCCAGTACCGTCGAGGGGGGCGCAGATACGCAGTATTTT
>-|TRBV7-2|-|TRBJ2-7
CASSLGRGASYEQYF
TGTGCCAGCAGCTTAGGCCGGGGGGCCTCCTACGAGCAGTACTTC